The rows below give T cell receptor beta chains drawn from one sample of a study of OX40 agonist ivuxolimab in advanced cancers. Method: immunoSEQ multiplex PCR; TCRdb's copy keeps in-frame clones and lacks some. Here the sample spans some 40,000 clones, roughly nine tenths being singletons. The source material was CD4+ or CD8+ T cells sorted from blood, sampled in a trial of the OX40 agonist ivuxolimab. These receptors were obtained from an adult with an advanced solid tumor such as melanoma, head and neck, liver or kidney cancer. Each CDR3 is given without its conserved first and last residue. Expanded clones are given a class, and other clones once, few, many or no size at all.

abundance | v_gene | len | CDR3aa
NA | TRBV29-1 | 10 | SVEGQGKGYT
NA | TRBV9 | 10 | ASSGTRGEQY
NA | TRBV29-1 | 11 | SAEWGGGNTIY
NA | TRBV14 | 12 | ASSQGSSGDEQY
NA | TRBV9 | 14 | ASSAPLGDSSGELF
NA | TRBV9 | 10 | ASSAGTGEQF
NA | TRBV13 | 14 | ASSLQGSGIYNEQF
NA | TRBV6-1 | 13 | ATKTFGVGVNEQY
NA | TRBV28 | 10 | ASSSSGPEQF
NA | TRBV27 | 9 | AVGVYNEQF
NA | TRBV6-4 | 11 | ASSDHRGSEQF
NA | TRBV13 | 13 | ASSYKNSGRLEQY
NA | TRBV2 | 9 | ASQEGDEQF
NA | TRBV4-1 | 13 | ASSPRQVSSYGYT
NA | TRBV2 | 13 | ASSEFGGNTGELF
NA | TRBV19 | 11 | ASAWAGDYEQY
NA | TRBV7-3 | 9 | ASSLGGEQF
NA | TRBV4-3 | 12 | ASSQDPGNQPQH
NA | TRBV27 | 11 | ASSLSSPNVLT
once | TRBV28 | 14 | ASSSNRDRFVYGYT
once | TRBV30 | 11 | AWSEDRRDIQY
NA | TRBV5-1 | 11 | ASSLFAGYEQY
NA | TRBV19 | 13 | ASSILSIAGREQF
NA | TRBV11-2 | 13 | ASSLWDLSTDTQY
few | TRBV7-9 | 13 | ASTTIAGGYNEQF
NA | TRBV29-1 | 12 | SVLTGGRWDEQY
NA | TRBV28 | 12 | ASRYTTSPYEQY
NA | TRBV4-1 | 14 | ASSQGVDTDYNEQF
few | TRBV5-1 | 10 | ASRQGLNEQY
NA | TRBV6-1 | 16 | ASSEVVLAGGPPNEQF
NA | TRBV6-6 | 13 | ASSYGGAVNEKLF
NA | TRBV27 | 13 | ASSSGQGVSYEQY
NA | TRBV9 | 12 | ASSGHSLYNEQF
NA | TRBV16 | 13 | ASSQSVGVLETQY